What follows are 24 T cell receptor beta chains derived from one specimen sequenced in a study of PD-1 blockade in classical Hodgkin lymphoma. This table comes from immunoSEQ multiplex PCR, and its TCRdb copy is limited to in-frame clones, with some not included. The sample includes 55,000 to 65,000 clones, around 87% of them seen just once. Every patient relapsed after autologous stem cell transplantation, and brentuximab vedotin exposure varied. The sample here was peripheral blood mononuclear cells (PBMCs), taken at baseline. The receptors were sampled from a human donor with classical Hodgkin lymphoma.

V and J are TRBV9 and TRBJ2-3, with D unclear. Trimming left V 4 bases short and J 2 bases short, with 17 bases between. The CDR3 length is 16 residues. The germline V gene encodes CDR1 SGDLS and CDR2 YYNGEE. The CDR3 loop reads CASSTGNRENTDTQYF. As DNA, the CDR3 is TGTGCCAGCAGCACCGGAAACAGAGAAAACACAGATACGCAGTATTTT. Full variable domain (remainder filled in from reference TRBV9 and TRBJ2-3): DSGVTQTPKHLITATGQRVTLRCSPRSGDLSVYWYQQSLDQGLQFLIQYYNGEERAKGNILERFSAQQFPDLHSELNLSSLELGDSALYFCASSTGNRENTDTQYFGPGTRLTVL.

The chain couples TRBV28 to TRBJ1-6; perhaps TRBD1 as D (5 bases). Trimming shortened V by 3 bases and J by 9 bases, and 15 bases separated the two germline ends. CDR3 length: 15 amino acids. Germline CDR1 reads MDHEN; CDR2 reads SYDVKM. CDR3 sequence (DNA): TGTGCCAGCAGTTTTTGGGGCGAAGGTAGTTCACCCCTCCACTTT. The encoded protein is CASSFWGEGSSPLHF.

V and J are TRBV11-2 and TRBJ2-1, with 8 bases lining up with TRBD1. Germline V lookup: CDR1 SGHAT, CDR2 FQNNGV. The CDR3 runs 14 residues. Unmatched junction bases numbered 3, after V lost 6 bases and J lost 2 bases. The CDR3 coding sequence is TGTGCCAGCAGGTCAGGGGGCCCCTACAATGAGCAGTTCTTC. As protein: CASRSGGPYNEQFF.

The chain uses TRBV5-1 and TRBJ2-4; D is tentatively TRBD1 or TRBD2 (5 bases each). Trimming removed 1 base from V and 9 bases from J, with 11 bases in between. Germline assignment: CDR1 SGHRS and CDR2 YFSETQ. CDR3 length: 13 amino acids. In nucleotides, the CDR3 is TGCGCCAGCAGCTTGCCCCGGGACGGCATTCAGTACTTC. Translating it yields CASSLPRDGIQYF.

This rearrangement joins TRBV30 to TRBJ2-7; possible D gene TRBD2, 5 bases. CDR3 length: 18 amino acids. Trimming pared 0 bases from V and 1 base from J, leaving 22 bases between. The germline CDR1 and CDR2 sequences are GTSNPN and SVGIG (reference sequence). CDR3 sequence (DNA): TGTGCCTGGAGTGTACTCGGTCGTTTCGGGGATCCATCCTACGAGCAGTACTTC. Translation: CAWSVLGRFGDPSYEQYF.

The chain is built from TRBV7-9 and TRBJ1-2; D might be TRBD1 (5 bases). The ends were cut back, 7 bases at V and 0 bases at J, with 12 bases in the middle. Germline CDR1 SEHNR, CDR2 FQNEAQ (reference sequence). The CDR3 contains 14 residues. The CDR3 sequence: CASNPGHSNYGYTF. The CDR3 DNA reads as TGTGCCAGCAACCCCGGACATTCTAACTATGGCTACACCTTC.

The chain recombines TRBV19 with TRBJ1-4; D is perhaps TRBD1 (5 bases). Germline V gives CDR1 LNHDA, CDR2 SQIVND (reference sequence). The CDR3 spans 11 residues. V lost 9 bases and J lost 13, with 15 bases in between. This CDR3 reads CASGTVFGLFF. In DNA, the CDR3 is TGTGCCAGCGGGACGGTGTTTGGACTGTTTTTT.

J is TRBJ2-7 and V is TRBV7-9; a weak D match, TRBD1 (6 bases). The CDR3 runs 14 residues. V was clipped by 6 bases and J by 3 bases, with 15 bases between them. Germline loops: CDR1 SEHNR, CDR2 FQNEAQ (reference sequence). The CDR3 DNA is TGTGCCAGCAGTATGGCAGGGGTCTTCTACGAGCAGTACTTC. Its translation is CASSMAGVFYEQYF.

The chain joins TRBV10-1 to TRBJ2-7, with D hard to call. The V gene lost 2 bases and the J gene lost 7 bases, with 9 bases spanning the gap. The germline V gene has CDR1 WNHNN and CDR2 SYGVQD (reference sequence). This CDR3 spans 12 amino acids. Written as DNA, the CDR3 is TGCGCCAGCAGTGAGACGACGTCGGAGCAGTACTTC. Translated: CASSETTSEQYF.

The chain recombines TRBV13 with TRBJ2-1; 8 bases are a match to TRBD2. V lost 4 bases to trimming and J lost 4 bases; unmatched junction nucleotides: 6. There are 15 residues in the CDR3. Germline CDR1 is PRHDT and CDR2 is FYEKMQ (reference sequence). In nucleotides, the CDR3 is TGTGCCAGCAGCTCCGCGGGGGGCACTTACAATGAGCAGTTCTTC. Translated, it gives CASSSAGGTYNEQFF.

V usage is TRBV11-2 and J usage is TRBJ2-1, with D possibly matching TRBD2 (6 bases). The CDR3 runs to 16 residues. V lost 0 bases and J 4 bases, leaving 13 bases between the germline ends. Per the germline V gene, CDR1 is SGHAT and CDR2 is FQNNGV. Here the CDR3 DNA reads TGTGCCAGCAGCTTAGATGGGGCGGGACCTTACAATGAGCAGTTCTTC. It is translated as CASSLDGAGPYNEQFF. The complete variable domain, with remaining parts taken from reference TRBV11-2 and TRBJ2-1, reads EAGVAQSPRYKIIEKRQSVAFWCNPISGHATLYWYQQILGQGPKLLIQFQNNGVVDDSQLPKDRFSAERLKGVDSTLKIQPAKLEDSAVYLCASSLDGAGPYNEQFFGPGTRLTVL.

This clone was seen a handful of times. This chain links TRBV19 with TRBJ1-1; TRBD1 might be the D (5 bases). The CDR3 has 14 amino acids. Germline V CDR1 and CDR2: LNHDA, SQIVND (reference sequence). V was trimmed by 5 bases and J by 0 bases, leaving 10 bases between them. The CDR3 region is CASSQTVMNTEAFF. The CDR3 DNA sequence: TGTGCCAGTAGTCAGACAGTTATGAACACTGAAGCTTTCTTT.

The chain uses TRBV29-1 and TRBJ2-3; D uncertain. V lost 0 bases to trimming and J lost 6 bases, with 13 bases between them. The CDR3 loop spans 14 amino acids. The V gene's germline CDR1 is SQVTM and CDR2 ANQGSEA. CDR3: CSVEDRAPVDTQYF. The CDR3 DNA is TGCAGCGTTGAAGATCGCGCACCTGTCGATACGCAGTATTTT.

The chain carries TRBV6-1 and TRBJ2-1, with D possibly called TRBD1 or TRBD2 (6 bases each). Trimming removed 4 bases at V and 15 bases at J, with 13 bases between. The V gene's germline CDR1 is MNHNS and CDR2 SASEGT. The CDR3 length is 11 residues. The CDR3 loop reads CASSGGGFRFF. CDR3 nucleotides: TGTGCCAGCAGTGGAGGGGGGTTTAGGTTCTTC.

The chain employs TRBV29-1 and TRBJ2-1; 13 bases are a match to TRBD2. V gave up 7 bases and J gave up 4 bases; unmatched junction bases: 13. This CDR3 contains 17 residues. Per germline, CDR1 SQVTM and CDR2 ANQGSEA. The CDR3 reads CSDLELAGGPRYNEQFF. The DNA of the CDR3 is TGCAGCGATTTGGAACTAGCGGGGGGGCCGAGATACAATGAGCAGTTCTTC.

The rearrangement joins TRBV19 to TRBJ2-3; D is unresolved. The germline V and J ends were trimmed by 3 bases and 1 base, with 5 bases remaining between them. The length of the CDR3 is 13 residues. Per the germline V gene, CDR1 is LNHDA and CDR2 is SQIVND (reference sequence). The CDR3 region is CASSISRTDTQYF. For the CDR3, the DNA is TGTGCCAGTAGTATCAGTCGCACAGATACGCAGTATTTT. The full variable domain, in which reference TRBV19 and TRBJ2-3 provide the parts outside the CDR3, is DGGITQSPKYLFRKEGQNVTLSCEQNLNHDAMYWYRQDPGQGLRLIYYSQIVNDFQKGDIAEGYSVSREKKESFPLTVTSAQKNPTAFYLCASSISRTDTQYFGPGTRLTVL.

J is TRBJ1-2 and V is TRBV6-6; D not certain. Germline lookup yields CDR1 MNHNY and CDR2 SVGAGI (reference sequence). V was cut by 6 bases and J by 8 bases, with 13 bases left in between. This CDR3 spans 12 amino acids. This CDR3 reads CASSQPGNGYTF. CDR3 coding DNA: TGTGCCAGCAGCCAGCCTGGGAACGGCTACACCTTC.

Only one count was recorded for this clone. The CDR3 DNA is TGTGCCAGCAGCCGAAGGGCTTTTTTCGAGCAGTACTTC. Translating gives CASSRRAFFEQYF. The gene calls are TRBV14 and TRBJ2-7; D gene unclear. The CDR3 is 13 amino acids. V shed 4 bases and J shed 6 bases, with 13 bases lying between them. Germline V lookup: CDR1 SGHDN, CDR2 FVKESK.

This clone was observed once. The chain joins TRBV7-9 to TRBJ2-3, with 8 positions matching TRBD2. Germline-derived CDR1 and CDR2 are SEHNR and FQNEAQ (reference sequence). Unmatched junction bases numbered 18, after V lost 1 base and J lost 6 bases. CDR3 size: 19 residues. In nucleotides, the CDR3 is TGTGCCAGCAGCTTAGTTCGGTTAACGCGGGGGGCACCGAACGATACGCAGTATTTT. Translation gives CASSLVRLTRGAPNDTQYF.

The chain couples TRBV19 to TRBJ1-5; 9 positions agree with TRBD1. The CDR3 runs to 18 residues. Germline values: CDR1 LNHDA, CDR2 SQIVND (reference sequence). J gave up 4 bases and V 6 bases, and 16 bases lay outside the gene matches. CDR3 sequence: CASSHTPPDRGKNQPQHF. CDR3 nucleotide sequence: TGTGCCAGTAGCCATACCCCCCCGGACAGGGGCAAGAATCAGCCCCAGCATTTT.

This clone occurred once. The rearrangement uses TRBV7-9 and TRBJ1-2, with D possibly matching TRBD1 (5 bases). Trimming pared 0 bases from V and 8 bases from J, leaving 10 bases between. The germline V gene encodes CDR1 SEHNR and CDR2 FQNEAQ (reference sequence). This CDR3 is 13 amino acids long. The CDR3, as DNA: TGTGCCAGCAGCTTAGCGGAGGGGCGGGGCTACACCTTC. Its protein is CASSLAEGRGYTF.

The rearrangement links TRBV4-2 to TRBJ2-3, with 8 positions matching TRBD2. Germline loops: CDR1 LGHNA, CDR2 YNFKEQ. V lost 0 bases and J lost 2; bases outside the gene matches: 7. This CDR3 region has 17 residues. The CDR3 sequence is CASSQDEAGGSTDTQYF. The CDR3 DNA is TGTGCCAGCAGCCAAGATGAGGCGGGAGGTTCCACAGATACGCAGTATTTT.

The V and J genes are TRBV7-9 and TRBJ1-4; D is unresolved. V was cut by 5 bases and J by 5 bases, with 12 bases left in between. Germline CDR1 SEHNR, CDR2 FQNEAQ (reference sequence). This CDR3 comprises 14 residues. The CDR3: CASSTEGPNEKLFF. For the CDR3, the DNA is TGTGCCAGCAGCACAGAGGGTCCGAATGAAAAACTGTTTTTT.

CDR3 loop: CASSYLNTGKETQYF. The CDR3 nucleotides read TGTGCCAGCAGTTACTTGAATACGGGGAAAGAGACCCAGTACTTC. V is TRBV6-5 and J is TRBJ2-5; D perhaps matches TRBD2 (5 bases). Germline V gives CDR1 MNHEY, CDR2 SVGAGI. Trimming pared 1 base from V and 3 bases from J, leaving 12 bases between. The CDR3 has 15 amino acids.